This T cell receptor beta chain comes out of a study of shared clonotypes between healthy human individuals. Study-level background: The study drew on a couple of women and a few men aged 18 to 49 as donors.

V lost 1 base and J lost 6, with 12 bases in between. Germline CDR1 is SGHVS and CDR2 is FNYEAQ. This CDR3 spans 14 amino acids. Cells designated naive CD8 were CD45RO-negative and were positively selected for CCR7, with terminally differentiated effector memory CD45RA+ cells excluded. The repertoire was sequenced with immunoSEQ multiplex PCR; TCRdb's copy has only in-frame clones and lacks some. The sample yields roughly 2.1 million clones, roughly 91% seen once. The study's findings and limits: Having only a few donors restricted how much genetic and exposure-history diversity was captured. Non-shared clonotypes were found to have lower generation probabilities than the clonotypes that were shared by all four of the sorted-subset donors.

About this clone itself: Its antigen is still unknown.

The chain employs TRBV7-6 and TRBJ1-1; D is uncertain. The sequence was collected from a young man in good health. Some clones in this sample may be carry-over from other donors' samples. Sequencing used naive CD8+ T cells from PBMCs. CDR3 loop: CASSLGGAGAEAFF. The CDR3 nucleotides are TGTGCCAGCAGCTTAGGGGGTGCCGGGGCTGAAGCTTTCTTT.